This TCR beta chain was profiled in a study of blood T cell repertoires in COVID-19. Study context: Whether acute or convalescent, the COVID-19 samples came from the United States, Italy and Spain.

Per the original data handling: It was from reference gene primer amplification that nucleated cell counts were estimated. Sequenced by immunoSEQ multiplex PCR; TCRdb stores in-frame clones only, minus some. V, J and clone size are those of that table, while D and trimming were read from the DNA. Of some 130,000 clones listed, roughly three quarters are singletons. A single count supports this clone. Material: peripheral blood. The sequence was collected from a woman of 80 years or more with acute or convalescent COVID-19.

The CDR3 loop reads CASSRQGSNEKLFF. CDR3 DNA: TGTGCCAGCAGCCGACAGGGGTCTAATGAAAAACTGTTTTTT. The chain links TRBV5-4 to TRBJ1-4; 8 bases fit TRBD1. The CDR3 sequence is 14 residues long. Looked up from germline, CDR1 is SGHNT and CDR2 is YYREEE (reference sequence). The V and J ends lost 4 bases and 3 bases, in that order; junction bases with no gene match: 2.